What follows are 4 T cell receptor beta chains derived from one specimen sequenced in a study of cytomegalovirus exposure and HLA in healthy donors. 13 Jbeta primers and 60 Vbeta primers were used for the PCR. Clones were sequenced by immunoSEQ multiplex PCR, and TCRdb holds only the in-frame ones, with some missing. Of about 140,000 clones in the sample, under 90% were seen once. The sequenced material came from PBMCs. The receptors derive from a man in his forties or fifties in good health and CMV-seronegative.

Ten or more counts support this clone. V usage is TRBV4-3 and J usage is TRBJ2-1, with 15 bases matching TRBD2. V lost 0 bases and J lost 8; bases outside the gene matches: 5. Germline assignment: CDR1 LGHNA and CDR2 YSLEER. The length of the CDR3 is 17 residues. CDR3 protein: CASSQDRTSGGAYEQFF. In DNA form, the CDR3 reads TGCGCCAGCAGCCAAGATAGGACTAGCGGGGGGGCCTATGAGCAGTTCTTC.

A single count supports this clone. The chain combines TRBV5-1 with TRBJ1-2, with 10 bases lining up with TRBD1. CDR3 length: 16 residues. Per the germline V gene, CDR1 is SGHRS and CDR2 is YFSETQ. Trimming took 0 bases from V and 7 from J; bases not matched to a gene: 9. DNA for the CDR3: TGCGCCAGCAGCTTGGGGGGCACGGGACAGGGGTCTGGCTACACCTTC. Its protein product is CASSLGGTGQGSGYTF.

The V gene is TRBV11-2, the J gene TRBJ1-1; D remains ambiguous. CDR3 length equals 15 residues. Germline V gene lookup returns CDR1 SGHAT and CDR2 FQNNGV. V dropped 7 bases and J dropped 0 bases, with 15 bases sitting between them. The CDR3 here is CASTPMRRMNTEAFF. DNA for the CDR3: TGTGCCAGCACCCCGATGCGGCGGATGAACACTGAAGCTTTCTTT.

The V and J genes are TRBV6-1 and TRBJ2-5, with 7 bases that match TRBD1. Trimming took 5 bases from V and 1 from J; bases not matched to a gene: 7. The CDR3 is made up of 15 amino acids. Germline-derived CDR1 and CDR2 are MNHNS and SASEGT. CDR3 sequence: CASSPTGPVQETQYF. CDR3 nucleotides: TGTGCCAGCAGTCCGACAGGGCCCGTCCAAGAGACCCAGTACTTC.